This T cell receptor (beta chain) emerged from a study of blood T cell repertoires in COVID-19. Whole-study context: The United States, Italy and Spain were the sources of the acute and convalescent COVID-19 samples. T cells, B-cell-depleted T cells, or PBMCs supplied cDNA or gDNA.

Only in-frame clones appear in the TCRdb table, and some are missing; sequencing was by immunoSEQ multiplex PCR. The table has around 300,000 clones, approximately 90% seen once; the top ten hold less than 2.5%. The germline gives CDR1 SGHTA, CDR2 FQGNSA. With 2 bases removed from V and 4 bases from J, the gap between germline ends came to 3 bases. This CDR3 has 12 amino acids. Sequencing used PBMCs or T cells enriched from blood (not recorded which). The sequence was obtained from a woman between 18 and 29 years old who had recovered from COVID-19. The chain has TRBV7-2 and TRBJ1-5, with D unresolved. CDR3 region: CASSLPNQPQHF. As DNA, the CDR3 is TGTGCCAGCAGCTTACCGAATCAGCCCCAGCATTTT.